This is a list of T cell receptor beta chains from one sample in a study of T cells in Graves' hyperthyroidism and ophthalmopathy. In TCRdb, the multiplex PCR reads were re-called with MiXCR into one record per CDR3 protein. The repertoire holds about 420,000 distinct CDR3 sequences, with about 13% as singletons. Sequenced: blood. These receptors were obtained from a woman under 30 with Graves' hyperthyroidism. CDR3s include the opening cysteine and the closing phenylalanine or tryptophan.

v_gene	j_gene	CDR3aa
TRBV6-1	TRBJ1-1	CATQGQANTEAFF
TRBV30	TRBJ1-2	CAWSSEDGYTF
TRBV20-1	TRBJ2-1	CSAINSGSSYNEQFF
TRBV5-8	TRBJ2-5	CASSWTGGKETQYF
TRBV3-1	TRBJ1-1	CASSHLANEAFF
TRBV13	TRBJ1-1	CASSETGRKDTEAFF
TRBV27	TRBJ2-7	CASSSTSTAVYEQYF
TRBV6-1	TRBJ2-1	CASSEGSPSAEQFF
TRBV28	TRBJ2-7	CASSYPSGRAGDYEQYF
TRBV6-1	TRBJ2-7	CASNPRGPRSSGEQYF
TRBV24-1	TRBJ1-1	CATSDPSKTGSIAFF
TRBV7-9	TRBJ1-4	CASSSLPGTGNEKLFF
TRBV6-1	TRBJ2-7	CASSENFLFYEQYF
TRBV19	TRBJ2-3	CASSIGVGTGGATDTQYF
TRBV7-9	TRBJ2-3	CASSYRSPSTDTQYF
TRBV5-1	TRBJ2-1	CASSLMASGGGYNEQFF
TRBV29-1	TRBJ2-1	CSIVGGYEQFF
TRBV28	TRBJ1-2	CASSFRQPYGYTF
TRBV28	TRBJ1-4	CASSLRLQQGVGEKLFF
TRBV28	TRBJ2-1	CASSFGGVNTPQQFF
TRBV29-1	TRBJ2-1	CSDGDPADEQFF
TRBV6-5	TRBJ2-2	CASSYGVSTGELFF
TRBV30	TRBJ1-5	CAWSLKQPNQPQHF
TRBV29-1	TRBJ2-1	CSVGLAGGLYNEQFF
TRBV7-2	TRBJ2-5	CASSLGLETQYF
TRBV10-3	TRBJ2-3	CAIRTGEADTQYF
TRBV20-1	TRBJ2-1	CSPRGLAGANEQFF